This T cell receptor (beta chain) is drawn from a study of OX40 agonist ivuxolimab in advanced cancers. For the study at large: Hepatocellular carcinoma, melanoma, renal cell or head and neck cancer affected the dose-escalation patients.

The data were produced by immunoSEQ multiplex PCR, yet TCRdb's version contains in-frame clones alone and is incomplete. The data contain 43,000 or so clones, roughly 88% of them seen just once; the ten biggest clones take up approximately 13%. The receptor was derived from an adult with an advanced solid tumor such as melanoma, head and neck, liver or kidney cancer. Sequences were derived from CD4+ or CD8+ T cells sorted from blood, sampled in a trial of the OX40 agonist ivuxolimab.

For the CDR3, the DNA is TGTGCCAGCAGCTTGTCCGTCGAGCAGTACTTC. Translated: CASSLSVEQYF. The chain has TRBV5-6 and TRBJ2-7; the D is unclear. The ends were cut back, 1 base at V and 6 bases at J, with 5 bases in the middle. CDR3 size: 11 residues. CDR1 SGHDT and CDR2 YYEEEE come from the germline V gene.